This T cell receptor beta chain was observed in a study of shared clonotypes between healthy human individuals. Overall study: Donors had three CD4 naive, three CD4 memory, two CD8 naive and one CD8 memory plate apiece. General observations from the study: In the sorted subsets, rarefaction showed sequencing was incomplete despite large depth.

Germline V gene data show CDR1 as SGHRS and CDR2 as YFSETQ. The CDR3 sequence is 15 residues long. The V and J ends lost 7 bases and 4 bases, in that order; junction bases with no gene match: 11. CD45RO-negative, CCR7-positively selected cells formed the naive CD8 fraction, excluding terminally differentiated effector memory CD45RA+ cells. As for this clone: Its antigen remains unknown.

The assay ran at deep level. Sequencing used immunoSEQ multiplex PCR; TCRdb keeps in-frame clones, though not all of them. The sample carries more than 600,000 clones, 92% recorded once. The TCR was taken from a young man in good health. Sequencing used naive CD8+ T cells sorted from blood. The chain employs TRBV5-1 and TRBJ2-3; 8 bases align to TRBD2. The CDR3 DNA reads as TGCGCCAGCGGACCCTTCGGGGGGGGCGCAGATACGCAGTATTTT. This gives the protein CASGPFGGGADTQYF.